The sequence of this T cell receptor (beta chain) was determined in a study of OX40 agonist ivuxolimab in advanced cancers. TCRdb's copy holds only in-frame clones and misses some; the assay was immunoSEQ multiplex PCR. The table includes 45,000 or so clones, about 88% detected once. The CDR3 runs 14 residues. Germline V lookup: CDR1 SGHTA, CDR2 FQGTGA. The V end lost 1 base, the J end lost 6 bases, and 12 bases lay between the germline ends. The sequence derives from an adult with an advanced solid tumor such as melanoma, head and neck, liver or kidney cancer. Specimen: CD4+ or CD8+ T cells sorted from blood, collected in a trial of the OX40 agonist ivuxolimab. J is TRBJ1-2 and V is TRBV7-3, with a possible D match to TRBD1 (5 bases). CDR3 coding DNA: TGTGCCAGCAGCTTAATGTGGGGGGAGGATGGCTACACCTTC. It specifies CASSLMWGEDGYTF.